The 21 T cell receptor beta chains in this list originate from one sample, sequenced in a study of vaccination and CD4 T cells after COVID-19. The Oncomine TCR Beta short-read assay sequenced DNA from cultured CD4+ T cells. One entry per CDR3 protein results from TCRdb running MiXCR on the PCR reads. Among about 19,000 distinct CDR3 sequences listed, over 25% were seen once. Sample treatment: roughly 10-day PBMC culture with coronavirus spike peptide pools or control peptides (ViraFEST assay). No antigens are known for them. Sequencing was done on a sample of cultured CD4+ T cells from blood. These receptors were taken from a human donor with COVID-19.

This clonotype was observed a few times. The chain couples TRBV20-1 to TRBJ1-5; 7 bases agree with TRBD1. Germline V lookup: CDR1 DFQATT, CDR2 SNEGSKA (reference sequence). J was trimmed by 4 bases and V by 2 bases; bases with no gene match: 5. The length of the CDR3 is 14 residues. CDR3: CSARPGQPNQPQHF. The CDR3 DNA sequence: TGCAGTGCTAGACCGGGACAGCCGAATCAGCCCCAGCATTTT.

This clonotype showed up just a few times. The genes are TRBV21-1 and TRBJ2-5. TRBV21-1 is a pseudogene locus. The length of the CDR3 is 14 residues. CDR3 region: CASSRPAIQETQYF. The CDR3 nucleotides are TGTGCCAGCAGCCGACCGGCTATCCAAGAGACCCAGTACTTC.

This clonotype appeared a few times. The chain uses TRBV12-3 or TRBV12-4 and TRBJ2-1; D perhaps matches TRBD1 (5 bases). The V gene lost 1 base and the J gene lost 8 bases, with 6 bases spanning the gap. The CDR3 sequence is 12 residues long. The CDR3 loop reads CASSLEGDEQFF. The CDR3 DNA reads TGTGCCAGCAGTTTAGAAGGGGATGAGCAGTTCTTC.

This clonotype was observed a few times. The chain carries TRBV4-1 and TRBJ2-3, with D perhaps matching TRBD1 (5 bases). Per germline, CDR1 MGHRA and CDR2 YSYEKL. The V end was cut by 1 base, the J end by 3 bases, with 8 bases between. The CDR3 runs 14 residues. The CDR3 DNA is TGCGCCAGCAGCCAAGGACAGAATACAGATACGCAGTATTTT. Translated: CASSQGQNTDTQYF.

This clonotype was found a few times. This chain links TRBV25-1 with TRBJ1-6; 8 bases fit TRBD1. CDR1 and CDR2 (germline): MGHDK, SYGVNS. This CDR3 has 13 amino acids. The trim removed 7 bases at V and 9 bases at J, leaving 5 bases unmatched. Here the CDR3 reads CASTAGGRSPLHF. The CDR3 nucleotides read TGTGCCAGCACCGCAGGGGGCCGTTCACCCCTCCACTTT.

V usage is TRBV30 and J usage is TRBJ1-5, with D uncertain. Germline-derived CDR1 and CDR2 are GTSNPN and SVGIG (reference sequence). Trimming left V 0 bases short and J 6 bases short, with 12 bases between. CDR3 length: 14 residues. The CDR3 here is CAWSVPPYGQPQHF. CDR3 DNA: TGTGCCTGGAGTGTACCGCCCTACGGTCAGCCCCAGCATTTT.

The rearrangement uses TRBV18 and TRBJ1-2; 9 nucleotides line up with TRBD1. CDR3 length: 15 residues. Germline assignment: CDR1 KGHSH and CDR2 LQKENI. V lost 3 bases and J lost 4; bases outside the gene matches: 6. This CDR3 is CASSPEDRGIYGYTF. The CDR3 DNA reads as TGTGCCAGCTCACCTGAGGACAGGGGTATCTATGGCTACACCTTC.

The chain couples TRBV20-1 to TRBJ1-1; no reliable D call. V shed 3 bases and J shed 10 bases, with 15 bases lying between them. This CDR3 spans 12 amino acids. Germline-derived CDR1 and CDR2 are DFQATT and SNEGSKA (reference sequence). The DNA of the CDR3 is TGCAGTGCTAGCCTACCCGGAAGTGGAGCTTTCTTT. Translating it yields CSASLPGSGAFF.

The chain is built from TRBV19 and TRBJ1-1; tentative D call: TRBD1 (6 bases). The CDR3 loop spans 14 amino acids. With 9 bases removed from V and 5 bases from J, the gap between germline ends came to 19 bases. Germline assignment: CDR1 LNHDA and CDR2 SQIVND (reference sequence). CDR3 residues: CASLSGGQSTEAFF. The CDR3 DNA sequence: TGTGCCAGCCTATCCGGTGGACAGAGTACTGAAGCTTTCTTT.

This clonotype is labeled medium-sized (0.01 to 0.1%). The chain carries TRBV6-1 and TRBJ1-2; no reliable D call. Germline loops: CDR1 MNHNS, CDR2 SASEGT. The CDR3 spans 13 residues. V was cut by 6 bases and J by 5 bases, with 13 bases left in between. The CDR3 bases are TGTGCCAGCAGCACGAGGGAGAAATATGGCTACACCTTC. Its protein product is CASSTREKYGYTF.

This clonotype was observed once. This sequence joins TRBV6-1 and TRBJ1-4; possible D gene TRBD1, 5 bases. Germline-derived CDR1 and CDR2 are MNHNS and SASEGT. Deletions cut 6 bases from V and 0 bases from J, with 20 bases between. CDR3 size: 18 residues. The CDR3 nucleotides read TGTGCCAGCAGCCCTAGGAGGGACGGCGCCGCAACTAATGAAAAACTGTTTTTT. Translation: CASSPRRDGAATNEKLFF.

This clonotype was counted between two and nine times. V usage is TRBV27 and J usage is TRBJ1-2; D is unresolved. Deletions cut 5 bases from V and 5 bases from J, with 21 bases between. The CDR3 has 16 residues. Germline V gives CDR1 MNHEY, CDR2 SMNVEV (reference sequence). This chain's CDR3 is CASSRLSGQGIYGYTF. In nucleotides, the CDR3 is TGTGCCAGCAGTCGCTTGAGTGGGCAAGGCATTTATGGCTACACCTTC.

By sample share, this clonotype is medium-sized (0.01 to 0.1%). The chain employs TRBV24-1 and TRBJ1-6; D is unresolved. Between the trimmed V and J ends, which lost 5 bases and 1 base, there was a span of 11 bases. CDR1 is KGHDR, CDR2 SFDVKD, per germline. The CDR3 loop spans 16 amino acids. The CDR3 is CATSVQAPSYNSPLHF. CDR3 nucleotides: TGTGCCACCAGTGTTCAGGCGCCGTCCTATAATTCACCCCTCCACTTT.

This clonotype was seen only a few times. The junction and the germline gene differ at one end; a read error may be behind it. This chain uses TRBV7-7 with TRBJ2-3; 9 bases line up with TRBD2. Germline-derived CDR1 and CDR2 are SSHAT and FNYEAQ (reference sequence). CDR3 length equals 16 residues. CDR3 sequence reads: CASSPASGGSTDTQYF. The CDR3 region has the DNA TGTGCTAGCAGCCCAGCCAGCGGGGGGAGCACAGATACGCAGTATTTT.

The rearrangement joins TRBV25-1 to TRBJ2-7; the D gene is possibly TRBD1 (6 bases). This CDR3 is 14 amino acids long. Trimming pared 5 bases from V and 3 bases from J, leaving 14 bases between. Germline CDR1 MGHDK, CDR2 SYGVNS. The CDR3 DNA follows: TGTGCCAGCAGTTCCTCCGGGACAAACTACGAGCAGTACTTC. Translation: CASSSSGTNYEQYF.

This clonotype is labeled medium-sized. This chain joins TRBV19 and TRBJ1-2; the match to TRBD1 covers 7 bases. Trimming cost V 7 bases and J 8 bases; bases outside gene matches: 10. The CDR3 runs to 13 residues. The germline V gene encodes CDR1 LNHDA and CDR2 SQIVND (reference sequence). The CDR3 DNA sequence: TGTGCCAGTAAGAAAACAGGGGTGGAGGGCTACACCTTC. This encodes CASKKTGVEGYTF. Full variable domain (remainder filled in from reference TRBV19 and TRBJ1-2): DGGITQSPKYLFRKEGQNVTLSCEQNLNHDAMYWYRQDPGQGLRLIYYSQIVNDFQKGDIAEGYSVSREKKESFPLTVTSAQKNPTAFYLCASKKTGVEGYTFGSGTRLTVV.

CDR3 sequence reads: CASSPARTGGYEQYF. The CDR3 bases are TGTGCCAGCAGTCCCGCCCGGACAGGGGGCTACGAGCAGTACTTC. The chain couples TRBV27 to TRBJ2-7, with 10 bases aligning to TRBD1. Germline V lookup: CDR1 MNHEY, CDR2 SMNVEV (reference sequence). V was pared by 5 bases and J by 3 bases, with 7 bases of the junction left unmatched. The CDR3 runs 15 residues.

In this sample, this clonotype turned up a few times. This chain joins TRBV6-1 and TRBJ2-3; D is undetermined. The CDR3 runs 16 residues. CDR1 is MNHNS and CDR2 is SASEGT in the germline V gene. V gave up 7 bases and J gave up 2 bases, with 19 bases separating them. Written as DNA, the CDR3 is TGTGCCAGCACCCCAACCGGTGGGTGGACCACAGATACGCAGTATTTT. Translating it yields CASTPTGGWTTDTQYF.

The chain links TRBV5-4 to TRBJ2-2, with D possibly being TRBD1 or TRBD2 (6 bases each). Trimming stripped 3 bases from V and 4 bases from J, with 13 bases between. CDR1 and CDR2 from the germline V gene are SGHNT and YYREEE (reference sequence). The CDR3 sequence is 15 residues long. CDR3 region: CASSSRGAVTGELFF. CDR3 sequence (DNA): TGTGCCAGCAGCTCGAGGGGGGCCGTCACCGGGGAGCTGTTTTTT. Filled out from reference TRBV5-4 and TRBJ2-2, the complete variable domain reads ETGVTQSPTHLIKTRGQQVTLRCSSQSGHNTVSWYQQALGQGPQFIFQYYREEENGRGNFPPRFSGLQFPNYSSELNVNALELDDSALYLCASSSRGAVTGELFFGEGSRLTVL.

V usage is TRBV5-1 and J usage is TRBJ2-7; D is unclear. This CDR3 contains 14 residues. Germline CDR1 reads SGHRS; CDR2 reads YFSETQ. With 4 bases removed from V and 2 bases from J, the gap between germline ends came to 13 bases. In nucleotides, the CDR3 is TGCGCCAGCAGCCCCGGCCTCGGCCCCTACGAGCAGTACTTC. This sequence encodes CASSPGLGPYEQYF.

This chain links TRBV7-9 with TRBJ1-1, with 9 bases fitting TRBD1. The CDR3 loop spans 18 amino acids. V dropped 4 bases and J dropped 0; count of bases not matched to a gene: 12. Germline loops: CDR1 SEHNR, CDR2 FQNEAQ (reference sequence). The DNA for the CDR3 is TGTGCCAGCAGCTCTACAGGGGGCGGGAGGACCTTGAACACTGAAGCTTTCTTT. It specifies CASSSTGGGRTLNTEAFF.